Listed here are 16 T cell receptor beta chains from one sample, sequenced in a study of cytotoxic CD8 clonotypes in ibrutinib-treated CLL. Profiling relied on immunoSEQ multiplex PCR, and the TCRdb table lists in-frame clones only, not all of them. In the table there are some 300,000 clones, roughly 80% of which are singletons. Sequencing was performed on PBMCs, taken before ibrutinib treatment. Receptors originate from a human donor with chronic lymphocytic leukemia.

The chain employs TRBV5-1 and TRBJ2-5, with TRBD2 as a possible D gene (6 bases). In germline, CDR1 is SGHRS, CDR2 YFSETQ. V was cut by 0 bases and J by 0 bases, with 12 bases left in between. The CDR3 extends over 16 amino acids. CDR3 loop: CASSLDGTLYQETQYF. In nucleotides, the CDR3 is TGCGCCAGCAGCTTGGATGGGACTCTGTACCAAGAGACCCAGTACTTC.

V usage is TRBV30 and J usage is TRBJ1-5, with D perhaps TRBD1 (5 bases). The CDR3 length is 15 residues. V dropped 0 bases and J dropped 4 bases, with 13 bases sitting between them. CDR1 and CDR2 from the germline V gene are GTSNPN and SVGIG (reference sequence). The CDR3 loop is CAWSVLAGPNQPQHF. In nucleotides, the CDR3 is TGTGCCTGGAGTGTCCTCGCAGGGCCTAATCAGCCCCAGCATTTT.

This clone has more than one count but fewer than ten. The chain employs TRBV10-1 and TRBJ1-2; D remains unclear. The V end lost 4 bases, the J end lost 5 bases, and 14 bases lay between the germline ends. CDR3 length: 14 residues. CDR1 is WNHNN, CDR2 SYGVQD, per germline (reference sequence). The CDR3 region has the DNA TGCGCCAGCAGTGGGAGGCCCCGTGGGTATGGCTACACCTTC. Translating gives CASSGRPRGYGYTF.

The CDR3 region has the DNA TGTGCCAGCAGCTTGGATCAGGTCTCCGATGAGCAGTTCTTC. Protein sequence: CASSLDQVSDEQFF. This rearrangement joins TRBV5-4 to TRBJ2-1; D is uncertain. The germline CDR1 and CDR2 sequences are SGHNT and YYREEE (reference sequence). V gave up 0 bases and J gave up 8 bases, with 12 bases separating them. The CDR3 consists of 14 residues.

The V and J genes are TRBV5-6 and TRBJ1-2, with unresolved D. V was shortened by 0 bases and J by 0 bases, with 3 bases between the two germline ends. Germline V CDR1 and CDR2: SGHDT, YYEEEE. The CDR3 is 13 residues long. CDR3 amino acids: CASSLDTNYGYTF. DNA for the CDR3: TGTGCCAGCAGCTTGGACACTAACTATGGCTACACCTTC. Filled out from reference TRBV5-6 and TRBJ1-2, the complete variable domain reads DAGVTQSPTHLIKTRGQQVTLRCSPKSGHDTVSWYQQALGQGPQFIFQYYEEEERQRGNFPDRFSGHQFPNYSSELNVNALLLGDSALYLCASSLDTNYGYTFGSGTRLTVV.

This clone was picked up a small number of times. V is TRBV19 and J is TRBJ2-7; the D gene is possibly TRBD1 (6 bases). V was trimmed by 4 bases and J by 5 bases, leaving 24 bases between them. CDR3 length: 17 residues. CDR1 is LNHDA, CDR2 SQIVND, per germline (reference sequence). CDR3 sequence (DNA): TGTGCCAGTAGTAGGCCTCAGGGGCTCCTAAACCTCCACGAGCAGTACTTC. Amino acid sequence: CASSRPQGLLNLHEQYF. The full variable domain, in which reference TRBV19 and TRBJ2-7 provide the parts outside the CDR3, is DGGITQSPKYLFRKEGQNVTLSCEQNLNHDAMYWYRQDPGQGLRLIYYSQIVNDFQKGDIAEGYSVSREKKESFPLTVTSAQKNPTAFYLCASSRPQGLLNLHEQYFGPGTRLTVT.

The V call is TRBV30, the J call TRBJ1-4; 7 bases are shared with TRBD1. The ends lost 2 bases at V and 5 bases at J; junction bases unmatched: 8. Germline V gene lookup returns CDR1 GTSNPN and CDR2 SVGIG (reference sequence). The CDR3 runs 15 residues. The CDR3 region is CAWSTPGQPNEKLFF. The CDR3 DNA reads as TGTGCCTGGAGTACGCCGGGACAGCCAAATGAAAAACTGTTTTTT. Supplemented by reference TRBV30 and TRBJ1-4, the full variable domain reads SQTIHQWPATLVQPVGSPLSLECTVEGTSNPNLYWYRQAAGRGLQLLFYSVGIGQISSEVPQNLSASRPQDRQFILSSKKLLLSDSGFYLCAWSTPGQPNEKLFFGSGTQLSVL.

This clone has just a few counts. V gene TRBV11-2 combines with J gene TRBJ1-2, with D hard to call. Trimming cost V 5 bases and J 8 bases, with 15 bases left between them. Germline V CDR1 and CDR2: SGHAT, FQNNGV. This CDR3 comprises 13 residues. The CDR3 bases are TGTGCCAGCAGCCTAGGCACGCGGCCGGGCTACACCTTC. Amino acid sequence: CASSLGTRPGYTF.

J is TRBJ1-5 and V is TRBV10-3; D is unclear. V dropped 0 bases and J dropped 0 bases, with 9 bases sitting between them. Looked up from germline, CDR1 is ENHRY and CDR2 is SYGVKD. The CDR3 has 16 residues. CDR3 sequence (DNA): TGTGCCATCAGTGAGTCGATAGGGAATAGCAATCAGCCCCAGCATTTT. Translating it yields CAISESIGNSNQPQHF.

The rearrangement links TRBV12-5 to TRBJ2-5; D ambiguous. Per germline, CDR1 LGHNT and CDR2 FRNRAP. There are 12 residues in the CDR3. Trimming took 2 bases from V and 5 from J, leaving 6 bases between them. As DNA, the CDR3 is TGTGCTAGTGGTTTGCTACGGGAGACCCAGTACTTC. It codes for CASGLLRETQYF. Full variable domain (missing parts from reference TRBV12-5 and TRBJ2-5): DARVTQTPRHKVTEMGQEVTMRCQPILGHNTVFWYRQTMMQGLELLAYFRNRAPLDDSGMPKDRFSAEMPDATLATLKIQPSEPRDSAVYFCASGLLRETQYFGPGTRLLVL.

The V call is TRBV6-5, the J call TRBJ2-1, with TRBD1 as a possible D gene (5 bases). Germline V gene data show CDR1 as MNHEY and CDR2 as SVGAGI. The CDR3 is made up of 15 amino acids. V lost 5 bases and J 2 bases, leaving 13 bases between the germline ends. The CDR3 here is CASSITGDPYNEQFF. CDR3 DNA sequence: TGTGCCAGCAGTATCACAGGCGACCCCTACAATGAGCAGTTCTTC.

The chain has TRBV6-1 and TRBJ2-1, with 9 bases aligning to TRBD1. V shed 4 bases, J shed 8 bases, and the junction held 9 bases outside the gene matches. Looked up from germline, CDR1 is MNHNS and CDR2 is SASEGT. The CDR3 extends over 15 amino acids. CDR3 bases: TGTGCCAGCAGTGCCCTCGGGACAGGGCCGTATGAGCAGTTCTTC. It codes for CASSALGTGPYEQFF.

CDR3 residues: CASSLGQGGEQYF. The CDR3 DNA reads as TGTGCCAGCAGTCTTGGACAGGGAGGCGAGCAGTACTTC. The chain couples TRBV7-2 to TRBJ2-7; 8 bases agree with TRBD1. Germline lookup yields CDR1 SGHTA and CDR2 FQGNSA. The CDR3 sequence is 13 residues long. The ends lost 6 bases at V and 6 bases at J; junction bases unmatched: 7.

The CDR3 is CASASRYLVTDTQYF. CDR3 coding DNA: TGTGCCAGTGCATCACGGTATCTTGTCACAGATACGCAGTATTTT. This rearrangement joins TRBV27 to TRBJ2-3, with D hard to call. Germline V lookup: CDR1 MNHEY, CDR2 SMNVEV (reference sequence). V was shortened by 9 bases and J by 2 bases, with 18 bases between the two germline ends. CDR3 size: 15 residues.

This chain joins TRBV28 and TRBJ1-5; TRBD1 is a possible D gene (6 bases). The CDR3 consists of 18 residues. V lost 3 bases and J 0 bases, leaving 18 bases between the germline ends. Germline CDR1 reads MDHEN; CDR2 reads SYDVKM. The CDR3 nucleotides are TGTGCCAGCAGTTTTGTCAGGGGACAAGGGAATAGCAATCAGCCCCAGCATTTT. Translating it yields CASSFVRGQGNSNQPQHF.

The genes are TRBV4-3 and TRBJ2-1; 8 bases line up with TRBD1. Losses at the gene ends were 1 base for V and 7 bases for J; bases not matched to a gene: 6. Germline CDR1 LGHNA, CDR2 YSLEER. This CDR3 has 15 residues. The chain's CDR3 is CASSQGVRQGNEQFF. In DNA form, the CDR3 reads TGCGCCAGCAGCCAAGGGGTCAGACAGGGGAATGAGCAGTTCTTC.